Listed below are T cell receptor beta chains from one sample, sequenced in a study of blood T cell repertoires in COVID-19. Libraries were prepared by immunoSEQ multiplex PCR; TCRdb keeps only in-frame clonotypes and omits some of them. Of 400,000 to 450,000 clones listed, approximately 88% are singletons. Sequencing was carried out using peripheral blood. The receptors shown here come from a woman in her fifties or sixties with COVID-19, enrolled during active disease. CDR3s include the opening cysteine and the closing phenylalanine or tryptophan. A D gene is named only where the DNA matches it firmly. The size field is filled for only some rows; it gives once, few, many or a size class.

cdr3_aa cdr3_nt j_call cdr3_length v_call clone_size d_call
CASSVVGGSYGYTF TGTGCCAGCAGCGTAGTCGGAGGAAGCTATGGCTACACCTTC TRBJ1-2 14 TRBV9 . .
CAGALPSGANVLTF TGTGCCGGAGCGCTCCCCTCTGGGGCCAACGTCCTGACTTTC TRBJ2-6 14 TRBV30 . .
CATRQGISYNEQFF TGTGCCACCAGACAGGGGATCTCCTACAATGAGCAGTTCTTC TRBJ2-1 14 TRBV2 . TRBD1
CASSVGQTYEQYF TGTGCCAGCAGCGTGGGACAAACCTACGAGCAGTACTTC TRBJ2-7 13 TRBV5-4 . .
CASSLVGSEAGELFF TGCGCCAGCAGCTTGGTAGGGAGCGAGGCCGGGGAGCTGTTTTTT TRBJ2-2 15 TRBV5-1 . .
CASSLIYGYTF TGTGCCAGCAGCCTTATTTATGGCTACACCTTC TRBJ1-2 11 TRBV2 . .
CASSLGQGVGEQYF TGCGCCAGCAGCCTGGGACAGGGGGTGGGGGAGCAGTACTTC TRBJ2-7 14 TRBV5-1 . TRBD1
CASSPRTGGNDRSNQPQHF TGTGCCAGCAGCCCCCGGACAGGGGGCAATGACAGAAGCAATCAGCCCCAGCATTTT TRBJ1-5 19 TRBV5-6 once TRBD1
CASTGGPRAYEQFF TGTGCCAGCACGGGGGGCCCAAGAGCGTATGAGCAGTTCTTC TRBJ2-1 14 TRBV11-2 . .
CATRKYGGSYEQYF TGTGCCACCAGAAAGTACGGGGGATCCTACGAGCAGTACTTC TRBJ2-7 14 TRBV24-1 . .
CASSSMTGYGELFF TGTGCCAGCAGCAGCATGACAGGGTACGGGGAGCTGTTTTTT TRBJ2-2 14 TRBV27 large TRBD1
CASSLQAGDYNEQFF TGCGCCAGCAGCTTGCAAGCGGGGGACTACAATGAGCAGTTCTTC TRBJ2-1 15 TRBV5-1 . TRBD2
CATSDQGQGGDTQYF TGTGCCACCAGTGACCAAGGACAGGGGGGAGATACGCAGTATTTT TRBJ2-3 15 TRBV24-1 . TRBD1
CASSQGGTYGNTIYF TGCGCCAGCAGCCAGGGGGGGACGTACGGAAACACCATATATTTT TRBJ1-3 15 TRBV4-1 . .
CAISRPGQGNEQYF TGTGCCATCAGTCGACCGGGACAGGGTAACGAGCAGTACTTC TRBJ2-7 14 TRBV10-3 . TRBD1
CASSVGLRGAWNEQFF TGTGCCAGCAGCGTAGGTTTGCGCGGGGCGTGGAATGAGCAGTTCTTC TRBJ2-1 16 TRBV9 . .
CSAPWDKENSPLHF TGCAGCGCACCGTGGGACAAAGAGAATTCACCCCTCCACTTT TRBJ1-6 14 TRBV29-1 . .
CASSLAGSGYTF TGTGCCAGCAGTTTAGCAGGGTCTGGCTACACCTTC TRBJ1-2 12 TRBV27 . .
CAWSQGNSYEQYF TGTGCCTGGAGTCAGGGAAACTCCTACGAGCAGTACTTC TRBJ2-7 13 TRBV30 . .
CASSYSISRAGGETYGYTF TGTGCCAGCAGTTACTCGATATCGAGGGCAGGGGGCGAGACCTATGGCTACACCTTC TRBJ1-2 19 TRBV6-2/TRBV6-3 . TRBD1
CASSLGSGIETQYF TGTGCCAGCAGCTTAGGGTCAGGGATCGAGACCCAGTACTTC TRBJ2-5 14 TRBV7-8 once .
CAAGQFRYSNQPQHF TGTGCCGCGGGACAGTTCAGGTATAGCAATCAGCCCCAGCATTTT TRBJ1-5 15 TRBV28 . TRBD1